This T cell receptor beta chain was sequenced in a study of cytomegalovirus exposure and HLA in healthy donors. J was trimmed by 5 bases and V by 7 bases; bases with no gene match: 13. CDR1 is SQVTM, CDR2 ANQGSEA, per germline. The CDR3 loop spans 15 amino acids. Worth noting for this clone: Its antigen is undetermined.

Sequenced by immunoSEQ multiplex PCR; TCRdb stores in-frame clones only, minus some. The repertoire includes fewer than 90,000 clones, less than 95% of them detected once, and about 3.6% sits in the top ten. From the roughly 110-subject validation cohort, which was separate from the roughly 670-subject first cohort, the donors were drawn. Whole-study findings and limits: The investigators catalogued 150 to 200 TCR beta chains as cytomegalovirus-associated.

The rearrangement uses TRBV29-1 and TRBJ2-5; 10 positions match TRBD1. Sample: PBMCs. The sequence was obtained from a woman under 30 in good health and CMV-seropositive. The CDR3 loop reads CSATHQGQGSETQYF. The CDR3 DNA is TGCAGCGCAACGCACCAGGGACAGGGGAGCGAGACCCAGTACTTC.